The TCR beta chain described here comes from a study of CD8 T cells in ankylosing spondylitis (dated by TCRdb to 2017 to 2019). For context, the study as a whole: T cell receptor beta repertoires were profiled in healthy donors and ankylosing spondylitis patients so that disease-linked TCR variants could be found. The full study cohort comprised 20 to 30 ankylosing spondylitis patients and 85 to 120 healthy donors. Peripheral blood was sampled, and synovial fluid was additionally collected from ankylosing spondylitis patients. Broad study findings and their caveats: Blood from ankylosing spondylitis patients appeared to be characterized by a TCR beta motif composed of about eight highly homologous amino acid variants. Some of the motif variants had been reported before in the synovial fluid and blood of reactive arthritis patients, a finding that suggests common disease-initiation mechanisms. The disease-linked clones had a CD8+ phenotype and were found at relatively low frequencies in peripheral blood. Significant enrichment of the disease-linked clones was reported in matched synovial fluid samples from ankylosing spondylitis patients.

Data came from an Illumina HiSeq 2500. TCR beta libraries were prepared by quantitative 5'-RACE with molecular barcodes. The published analysis was carried out like this. A new computational method, built on a probabilistic model of VDJ rearrangement, was used to identify disease-linked TCR variants. The public reads were reprocessed in TCRdb via fastp at Q25 and MiXCR, keeping in-frame beta chains. Rows are combined by CDR3 protein, so each entry shows the most common genes and DNA. TCRdb's processing, not the authors', yielded these V and J calls. The sample contains about 160,000 distinct CDR3 sequences, around 16% of them found a single time. The ten largest account for over 7% of the sample. A note on this clonotype: Its antigen remains undetermined. No base quality information exists; no much larger clone differs at one position.

The CDR3 measures 13 amino acids from cysteine to phenylalanine. CDR3 DNA only is kept here, 39 bases in frame from base 1. CDR1 and CDR2 are drawn from the germline V gene: SGHAT, FQNNGV. The V and J ends are trimmed by 5 bases and 4 bases, leaving 11 bases between them. The receptor was derived from a male donor with ankylosing spondylitis or in good health (not recorded which). The chain uses TRBV11-2 and TRBJ1-1; TRBD1 could be the D gene, as 5 bases match. Input material: blood, either unsorted or a sorted T cell fraction (not recorded which). CDR3 loop: CASSPAGGTEAFF. The sequenced DNA is TGTGCCAGCAGCCCCGCCGGGGGCACTGAAGCTTTCTTT.